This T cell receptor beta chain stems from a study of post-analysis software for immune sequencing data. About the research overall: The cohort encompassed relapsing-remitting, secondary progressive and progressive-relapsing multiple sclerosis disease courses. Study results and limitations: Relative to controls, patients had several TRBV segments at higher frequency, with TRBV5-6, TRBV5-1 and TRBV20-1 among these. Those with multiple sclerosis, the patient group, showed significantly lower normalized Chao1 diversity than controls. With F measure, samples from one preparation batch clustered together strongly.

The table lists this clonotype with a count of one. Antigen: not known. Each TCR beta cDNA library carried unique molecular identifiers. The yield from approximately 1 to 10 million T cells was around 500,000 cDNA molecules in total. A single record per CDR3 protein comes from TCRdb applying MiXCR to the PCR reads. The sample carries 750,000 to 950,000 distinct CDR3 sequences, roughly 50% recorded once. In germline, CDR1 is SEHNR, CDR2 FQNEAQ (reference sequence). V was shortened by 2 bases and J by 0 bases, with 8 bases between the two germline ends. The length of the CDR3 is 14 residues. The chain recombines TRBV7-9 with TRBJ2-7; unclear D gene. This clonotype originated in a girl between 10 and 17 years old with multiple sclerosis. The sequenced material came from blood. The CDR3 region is CASSLLSGSYEQYF. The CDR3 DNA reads TGTGCCAGCAGCTTACTTTCAGGCTCCTACGAGCAGTACTTC.